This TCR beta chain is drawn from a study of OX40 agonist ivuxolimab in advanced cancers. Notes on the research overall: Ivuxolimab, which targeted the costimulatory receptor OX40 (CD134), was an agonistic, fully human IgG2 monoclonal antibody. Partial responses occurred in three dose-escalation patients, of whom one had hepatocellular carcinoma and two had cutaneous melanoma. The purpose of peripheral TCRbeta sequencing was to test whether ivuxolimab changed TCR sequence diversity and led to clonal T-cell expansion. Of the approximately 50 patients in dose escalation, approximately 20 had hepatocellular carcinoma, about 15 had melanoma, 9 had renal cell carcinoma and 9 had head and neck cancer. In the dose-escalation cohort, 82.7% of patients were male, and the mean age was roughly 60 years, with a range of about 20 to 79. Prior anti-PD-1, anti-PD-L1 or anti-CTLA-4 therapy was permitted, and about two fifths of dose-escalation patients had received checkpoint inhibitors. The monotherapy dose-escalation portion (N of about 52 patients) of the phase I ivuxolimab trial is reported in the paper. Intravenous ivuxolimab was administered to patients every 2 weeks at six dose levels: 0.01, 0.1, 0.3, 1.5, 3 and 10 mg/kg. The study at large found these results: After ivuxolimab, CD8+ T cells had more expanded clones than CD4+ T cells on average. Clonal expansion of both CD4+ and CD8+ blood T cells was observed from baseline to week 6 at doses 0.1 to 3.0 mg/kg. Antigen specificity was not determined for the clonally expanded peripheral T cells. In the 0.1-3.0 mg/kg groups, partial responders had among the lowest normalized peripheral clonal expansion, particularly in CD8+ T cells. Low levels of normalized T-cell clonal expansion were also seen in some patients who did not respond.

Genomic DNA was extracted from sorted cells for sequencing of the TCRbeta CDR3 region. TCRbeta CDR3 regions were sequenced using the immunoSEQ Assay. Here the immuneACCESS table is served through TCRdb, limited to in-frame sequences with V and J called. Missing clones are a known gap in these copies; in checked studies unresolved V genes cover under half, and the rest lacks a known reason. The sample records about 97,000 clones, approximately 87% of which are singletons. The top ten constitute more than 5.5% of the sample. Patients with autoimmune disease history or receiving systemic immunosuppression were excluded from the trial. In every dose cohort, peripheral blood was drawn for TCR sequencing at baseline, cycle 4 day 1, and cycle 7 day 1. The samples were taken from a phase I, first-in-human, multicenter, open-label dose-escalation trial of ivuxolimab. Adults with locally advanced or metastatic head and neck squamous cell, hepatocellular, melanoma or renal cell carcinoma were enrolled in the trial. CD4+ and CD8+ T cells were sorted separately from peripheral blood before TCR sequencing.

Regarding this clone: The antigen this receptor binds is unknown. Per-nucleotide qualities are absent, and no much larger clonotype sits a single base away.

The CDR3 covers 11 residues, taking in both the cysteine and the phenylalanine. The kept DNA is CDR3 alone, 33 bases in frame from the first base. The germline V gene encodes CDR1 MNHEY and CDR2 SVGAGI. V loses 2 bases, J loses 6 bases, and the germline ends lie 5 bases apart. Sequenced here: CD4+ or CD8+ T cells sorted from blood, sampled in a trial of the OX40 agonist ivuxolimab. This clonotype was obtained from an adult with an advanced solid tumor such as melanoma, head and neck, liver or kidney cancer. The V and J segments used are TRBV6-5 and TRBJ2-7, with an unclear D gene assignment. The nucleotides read TGTGCCAGCAGTTACATGGCCGAGCAGTACTTC. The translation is CASSYMAEQYF.